The 28 T cell receptor beta chains listed next were all sequenced from one sample in a study of shared clonotypes between healthy human individuals. The assay was immunoSEQ multiplex PCR, and TCRdb's table has in-frame clones only and misses some. The sample includes approximately 980,000 clones, 76% of them seen just once. What was sequenced was memory CD4+ T cells sorted from blood. Described subset: CD45RA-negative fraction. The receptors derive from a man between 18 and 35 years old in good health.

CDR3 nucleotides: TGTGCCAGCTCACCACCATCTATCAATCCGGAGCAGTACTTC. Protein sequence: CASSPPSINPEQYF. The chain recombines TRBV18 with TRBJ2-7; the D is unclear. Trimming removed 0 bases at V and 7 bases at J, with 13 bases between. Germline V gene sequence: CDR1 KGHSH, CDR2 LQKENI. The CDR3 contains 14 residues.

This clone was found once. V is TRBV25-1 and J is TRBJ1-1, with TRBD1 matching over 8 bases. Per the germline V gene, CDR1 is MGHDK and CDR2 is SYGVNS. CDR3 length: 13 amino acids. V lost 7 bases and J lost 4; bases outside the gene matches: 5. The CDR3 region is CASIQTGGTEAFF. CDR3 DNA sequence: TGTGCCAGCATTCAAACAGGGGGCACTGAAGCTTTCTTT.

This chain connects TRBV11-3 to TRBJ2-3; 11 bases are shared with TRBD2. The CDR3 spans 16 residues. With V trimmed by 5 bases and J by 1 base, 5 bases remained unmatched. Per the germline V gene, CDR1 is SGHNT and CDR2 is YENEEA. Here the CDR3 reads CASSKGLADRTDTQYF. The CDR3 coding sequence is TGTGCCAGCAGCAAGGGACTAGCGGACCGCACAGATACGCAGTATTTT.

V is TRBV29-1 and J is TRBJ2-1, with a possible D match to TRBD2 (6 bases). Germline CDR1 reads SQVTM; CDR2 reads ANQGSEA. This CDR3 has 13 amino acids. V was clipped by 4 bases and J by 3 bases, with 10 bases between them. The CDR3, as DNA: TGCAGCGTTGGGGTTAGCGGCTACAATGAGCAGTTCTTC. This sequence encodes CSVGVSGYNEQFF.

CDR3 protein: CASSQDRQVVPEAFF. The CDR3 DNA is TGCGCCAGCAGCCAAGATCGACAGGTCGTGCCTGAAGCTTTCTTT. V is TRBV4-3 and J is TRBJ1-1; perhaps TRBD1 as D (6 bases). Germline values: CDR1 LGHNA, CDR2 YSLEER. The CDR3 length is 15 residues. Trimming shortened V by 0 bases and J by 6 bases, and 14 bases separated the two germline ends.

On this clone itself: Distinct nucleotide sequences in the sample also encode this CDR3. The CDR3 region has the DNA TGTGCCAGCTCACCGGGGCAGGGGGCTTACTACGAGCAGTACTTC. Translation: CASSPGQGAYYEQYF. The chain joins TRBV18 to TRBJ2-7; 8 positions match TRBD1. Per the germline V gene, CDR1 is KGHSH and CDR2 is LQKENI. Losses at the gene ends were 3 bases for V and 3 bases for J; bases not matched to a gene: 7. CDR3 length: 15 residues.

The chain couples TRBV6-5 to TRBJ2-2; possible D gene TRBD1, 6 bases. In germline, CDR1 is MNHEY, CDR2 SVGAGI. V lost 6 bases, J lost 6 bases, and 14 bases lay in between. This CDR3 has 14 residues. CDR3 DNA sequence: TGTGCCAGCAGGAGCCATACAGGGCCCGGGGAGCTGTTTTTT. It yields the protein CASRSHTGPGELFF.

The V gene is TRBV27, the J gene TRBJ1-1; the D is unclear. Germline CDR1 MNHEY, CDR2 SMNVEV (reference sequence). The CDR3 has 15 residues. V was pared by 4 bases and J by 7 bases, with 19 bases between. In DNA, the CDR3 is TGTGCCAGCAGTTATAAAAGGGAACCAGGATATGAAGCTTTCTTT. This sequence encodes CASSYKREPGYEAFF.

Concerning this clone: The same CDR3 arises from other DNA sequences in this sample as well. CDR3 DNA sequence: TGTGCCATCAGTGAAGGTGGGTCCTACAATGAGCAGTTCTTC. This codes for CAISEGGSYNEQFF. V and J are TRBV10-3 and TRBJ2-1; no reliable D call. This CDR3 comprises 14 residues. V dropped 3 bases and J dropped 1 base, with 7 bases sitting between them. Germline V gene data show CDR1 as ENHRY and CDR2 as SYGVKD.

V gene TRBV6-1 combines with J gene TRBJ2-1; 8 bases align to TRBD2. V was clipped by 2 bases and J by 5 bases; unmatched bases: 8. The CDR3 spans 16 residues. In germline, CDR1 is MNHNS, CDR2 SASEGT. The CDR3 DNA sequence: TGTGCCAGCAGTGAAACCGGGACTAGAGCCAACAATGAGCAGTTCTTC. It translates to CASSETGTRANNEQFF.

Turning to this clone: The sample has other DNA sequences that encode this CDR3 too. V and J are TRBV10-3 and TRBJ2-5, with D unresolved. Germline-derived CDR1 and CDR2 are ENHRY and SYGVKD. This CDR3 region has 12 residues. V lost 4 bases, J lost 2 bases, and 5 bases lay in between. CDR3 nucleotides: TGTGCCATCAGTGGGACGCAAGAGACCCAGTACTTC. Its translation: CAISGTQETQYF.

The chain carries TRBV11-3 and TRBJ2-1; D gene uncertain. This CDR3 is built from 16 residues. Germline assignment: CDR1 SGHNT and CDR2 YENEEA. The V and J ends lost 1 base and 6 bases respectively, with 16 bases between them. The CDR3 is CASSLGDSIVGNEQFF. CDR3 bases: TGTGCCAGCAGCTTAGGGGATTCGATCGTAGGCAATGAGCAGTTCTTC.

The chain couples TRBV2 to TRBJ1-6; a weak D match, TRBD1 (5 bases). Looked up from germline, CDR1 is SNHLY and CDR2 is FYNNEI. The germline V and J ends were trimmed by 9 bases and 11 bases, with 17 bases remaining between them. The length of the CDR3 is 13 residues. CDR3 in amino acids: CASYQGMGAPLHF. The CDR3 DNA follows: TGTGCCAGTTATCAGGGTATGGGTGCACCCCTCCACTTT.

The chain is built from TRBV5-1 and TRBJ1-3, with D possibly being TRBD1 (5 bases). Germline V CDR1 and CDR2: SGHRS, YFSETQ. The ends were cut back, 4 bases at V and 0 bases at J, with 17 bases in the middle. CDR3 size: 17 residues. The chain's CDR3 is CASSTGDSQVSGNTIYF. The CDR3, as DNA: TGCGCCAGCAGCACCGGTGACAGCCAAGTCTCTGGAAACACCATATATTTT.

The chain employs TRBV28 and TRBJ2-7; D might be TRBD1 or TRBD2, each matching 5 bases. Trimming removed 4 bases at V and 4 bases at J, with 14 bases between. CDR3 length equals 14 residues. Germline-derived CDR1 and CDR2 are MDHEN and SYDVKM. The CDR3 sequence: CASSSSSRGYEQYF. The CDR3 bases are TGTGCCAGCAGTTCTAGTTCGAGGGGTTACGAGCAGTACTTC.

This clone is a singleton in its sample. CDR3 coding DNA: TGTGCCAGCAATTACGGGGGCAGCTCTGGAAACACCATATATTTT. Translated, it gives CASNYGGSSGNTIYF. This chain connects TRBV2 to TRBJ1-3, with a tentative D call TRBD1 (6 bases). CDR1 and CDR2 from the germline V gene are SNHLY and FYNNEI. V dropped 7 bases and J dropped 0 bases, with 13 bases sitting between them. The CDR3 covers 15 residues.

The V gene is TRBV29-1, the J gene TRBJ1-2; 9 bases are a match to TRBD1. CDR1 is SQVTM, CDR2 ANQGSEA, per germline. Losses at the gene ends were 6 bases for V and 7 bases for J; bases not matched to a gene: 12. This CDR3 contains 14 residues. The DNA for the CDR3 is TGCAGCGTCGGCCCCGGGACAGGGACCTCTGGCTACACCTTC. Residues: CSVGPGTGTSGYTF.

This clone was seen repeatedly, ten times or more. V is TRBV6-4 and J is TRBJ1-6; D is ambiguous. Trimming stripped 3 bases from V and 7 bases from J, with 13 bases between. Germline values: CDR1 MRHNA, CDR2 SNTAGT. The CDR3 covers 15 residues. CDR3 DNA sequence: TGTGCCAGCAGTGAGCTGAGCGGAGGGAATTCACCCCTCCACTTT. This codes for CASSELSGGNSPLHF.

This chain links TRBV10-3 with TRBJ1-2; possibly TRBD1 for D (6 bases). The V end was cut by 4 bases, the J end by 0 bases, with 15 bases between. The germline V gene encodes CDR1 ENHRY and CDR2 SYGVKD. The CDR3 runs 16 residues. The CDR3 protein is CAISGKGTISNYGYTF. The CDR3 DNA is TGTGCCATCAGTGGCAAGGGGACAATCTCTAACTATGGCTACACCTTC.

The chain carries TRBV18 and TRBJ2-1, with TRBD1 matching 7 bases. The germline V gene encodes CDR1 KGHSH and CDR2 LQKENI. Germline trimming cut 2 bases from V and 4 bases from J; bases unmatched to any gene: 8. The length of the CDR3 is 16 residues. In nucleotides, the CDR3 is TGTGCCAGCTCACCAACCTCGGGACAGAGGTACAATGAGCAGTTCTTC. Protein: CASSPTSGQRYNEQFF.

This clone has a single count. The rearrangement joins TRBV20-1 to TRBJ2-3; no reliable D call. The CDR3 is 11 residues long. With 6 bases removed from V and 6 bases from J, the gap between germline ends came to 10 bases. Looked up from germline, CDR1 is DFQATT and CDR2 is SNEGSKA (reference sequence). In DNA, the CDR3 is TGCAGTGCAAGCGCTTCGGATACGCAGTATTTT. It encodes CSASASDTQYF.

This chain connects TRBV9 to TRBJ2-2; D is perhaps TRBD1 (6 bases). Germline V gene data show CDR1 as SGDLS and CDR2 as YYNGEE. V dropped 0 bases and J dropped 1 base, with 10 bases sitting between them. The CDR3 is 16 residues long. CDR3 amino acids: CASSVGAGVNTGELFF. CDR3 in DNA: TGTGCCAGCAGCGTAGGAGCAGGGGTGAACACCGGGGAGCTGTTTTTT.

About this clone: In the same sample, other DNA sequences code for this CDR3. The chain recombines TRBV11-2 with TRBJ1-2; no reliable D call. The CDR3 runs 13 residues. With 1 base removed from V and 2 bases from J, the gap between germline ends came to 5 bases. Germline lookup yields CDR1 SGHAT and CDR2 FQNNGV. Written as DNA, the CDR3 is TGTGCCAGCAGCTTAGCTGGGAACTATGGCTACACCTTC. Its translation: CASSLAGNYGYTF. The variable domain in full, completed from reference TRBV11-2 and TRBJ1-2, reads EAGVAQSPRYKIIEKRQSVAFWCNPISGHATLYWYQQILGQGPKLLIQFQNNGVVDDSQLPKDRFSAERLKGVDSTLKIQPAKLEDSAVYLCASSLAGNYGYTFGSGTRLTVV.

The chain links TRBV2 to TRBJ1-4; D gene ambiguous. This CDR3 has 14 residues. V was pared by 8 bases and J by 0 bases, with 10 bases between. Germline assignment: CDR1 SNHLY and CDR2 FYNNEI. The CDR3 loop is CASGRIATNEKLFF. CDR3 bases: TGTGCCAGCGGGCGGATTGCAACTAATGAAAAACTGTTTTTT. Full variable domain (remainder filled in from reference TRBV2 and TRBJ1-4): EPEVTQTPSHQVTQMGQEVILRCVPISNHLYFYWYRQILGQKVEFLVSFYNNEISEKSEIFDDQFSVERPDGSNFTLKIRSTKLEDSAMYFCASGRIATNEKLFFGSGTQLSVL.

This clone was counted a few times. A read error may explain this, as a much larger clone is one base away. This same CDR3 is encoded by further DNA sequences in the sample. This chain links TRBV5-6 with TRBJ2-5; D gene unclear. The CDR3 is 11 amino acids. Germline loops: CDR1 SGHDT, CDR2 YYEEEE. Trimming stripped 3 bases from V and 1 base from J, with 1 base between. The CDR3 coding sequence is TGTGCCAGCAGCTCCCAAGAGACCCAGTACTTC. Its protein is CASSSQETQYF.

This clone was seen at least ten times. Other nucleotide sequences from this sample produce the same CDR3. V gene TRBV7-2 combines with J gene TRBJ2-7; D tentatively fits TRBD1 or TRBD2 (6 bases each). Trimming cost V 5 bases and J 2 bases, with 7 bases left between them. There are 12 residues in the CDR3. Germline CDR1 SGHTA, CDR2 FQGNSA. As DNA, the CDR3 is TGTGCCAGCAGCCGGGGGCCCTACGAGCAGTACTTC. This codes for CASSRGPYEQYF.

This clone was counted only a few times. The rearrangement uses TRBV30 and TRBJ2-1; 13 bases line up with TRBD2. The V and J ends lost 3 bases and 4 bases, in that order; junction bases with no gene match: 3. CDR1 is GTSNPN and CDR2 is SVGIG in the germline V gene (reference sequence). CDR3 length equals 15 residues. Written as DNA, the CDR3 is TGTGCCTGGAGAACTAGCGGGGGGGCATACAATGAGCAGTTCTTC. This translates into CAWRTSGGAYNEQFF.

Details on this clone: This CDR3 is also generated by other DNA sequences in the sample. V and J are TRBV30 and TRBJ1-3; D not resolved. The CDR3 covers 13 residues. The germline V gene has CDR1 GTSNPN and CDR2 SVGIG (reference sequence). V was trimmed by 1 base and J by 2 bases, leaving 6 bases between them. CDR3 protein: CAWSGGPGNTIYF. Here the CDR3 DNA reads TGTGCCTGGAGTGGAGGGCCTGGAAACACCATATATTTT.